Below are 22 T cell receptor beta chains sequenced from a single sample in a study of response to subunit inactivated influenza vaccine. TCRdb fed the RT-PCR reads into MiXCR, producing one record per CDR3 protein. The sample holds a few hundred thousand distinct CDR3 sequences; over 9% are singletons and the top ten take approximately 9.9%. This same sample was also taken into another study, of T cells expressing NK-cell markers. That source adds: UMIs accompanied the 5'RACE template switching by which TCR beta cDNA was made.

The material was PBMCs from blood, obtained on the day of vaccination. The receptor source for this set is a man aged 50 or older who received an inactivated influenza vaccine.

This clonotype was observed a handful of times. A read error may explain this, as a much larger clone is one base away. V and J are TRBV6-2 or TRBV6-3 and TRBJ2-3; no clear D. CDR3 size: 13 residues. CDR1 and CDR2 (germline): MNHEY, SVGEGT. Deletions cut 2 bases from V and 0 bases from J, with 3 bases between. The CDR3 DNA is TGTGCCAGCAGTTACGCGAGCACAGATACGCAGTATTTT. Protein product: CASSYASTDTQYF.

This clonotype was observed a few times. V and J are TRBV6-1 and TRBJ2-1, with 10 bases fitting TRBD1. V trimming: 6 bases; J trimming: 4 bases; junction bases outside the gene matches: 6. Per germline, CDR1 MNHNS and CDR2 SASEGT. The CDR3 has 15 residues. DNA of the CDR3: TGTGCCAGCAGCACGACAGGGGGCAGGTACAATGAGCAGTTCTTC. This gives the protein CASSTTGGRYNEQFF.

This clonotype was observed a handful of times. V gene TRBV18 combines with J gene TRBJ2-5; 8 nucleotides align to TRBD1. Germline CDR1 reads KGHSH; CDR2 reads LQKENI. The CDR3 runs to 15 residues. V gave up 6 bases and J gave up 5 bases; unmatched junction bases: 11. CDR3 sequence reads: CASSVGTGGMETQYF. For the CDR3, the DNA is TGTGCCAGCTCCGTTGGGACAGGAGGCATGGAGACCCAGTACTTC. The variable domain in full, with the rest retrieved from reference TRBV18 and TRBJ2-5, is NAGVMQNPRHLVRRRGQEARLRCSPMKGHSHVYWYRQLPEEGLKFMVYLQKENIIDESGMPKERFSAEFPKEGPSILRIQQVVRGDSAAYFCASSVGTGGMETQYFGPGTRLLVL.

This clonotype showed up just a few times. The J gene is TRBJ2-1, the V gene TRBV12-3 or TRBV12-4; 8 positions match TRBD1. V was clipped by 3 bases and J by 6 bases; unmatched bases: 7. This CDR3 is 15 amino acids long. Here the CDR3 reads CASSFGQGATNEQFF. The CDR3 DNA is TGTGCCAGCAGTTTTGGCCAGGGGGCGACCAATGAGCAGTTCTTC.

This clonotype was seen only a few times. The chain carries TRBV5-1 and TRBJ1-1; tentatively, D is TRBD1 (5 bases). The V end lost 4 bases, the J end lost 1 base, and 14 bases lay between the germline ends. This CDR3 region has 15 residues. The germline CDR1 and CDR2 sequences are SGHRS and YFSETQ. In DNA form, the CDR3 reads TGCGCCAGCAGCCCCGCCAGGACATCGAACACTGAAGCTTTCTTT. It codes for CASSPARTSNTEAFF.

This clonotype was seen only a few times. V and J are TRBV14 and TRBJ1-3; D gene uncertain. The CDR3 is 15 residues long. The germline V and J ends were trimmed by 2 bases and 1 base, with 9 bases remaining between them. CDR1 and CDR2 from the germline V gene are SGHDN and FVKESK. The CDR3 DNA sequence: TGTGCCAGCAGCCAACTGACCGTTTCTGGAAACACCATATATTTT. Translated: CASSQLTVSGNTIYF.

This clonotype was observed a handful of times. The chain uses TRBV5-1 and TRBJ1-1, with 9 positions matching TRBD1. CDR1 SGHRS and CDR2 YFSETQ come from the germline V gene. CDR3 length equals 15 residues. V shed 4 bases, J shed 4 bases, and the junction held 8 bases outside the gene matches. CDR3 residues: CASSARTGVGTEAFF. DNA for the CDR3: TGCGCCAGCAGCGCCCGGACAGGGGTTGGCACTGAAGCTTTCTTT.

A few counts support this clonotype. V and J are TRBV6-2 or TRBV6-3 and TRBJ1-2; TRBD1 aligns across 7 bases. After removal of 7 bases from V and 6 bases from J, the junction contained 11 bases not matched to a gene. CDR3 length equals 14 residues. CDR1 is MNHEY and CDR2 is SVGEGT in the germline V gene. CDR3 DNA: TGTGCCAGCACCATACGACAGGGTCGAGATGGCTACACCTTC. Protein: CASTIRQGRDGYTF.

This clonotype has only a few counts. The V and J genes are TRBV5-8 and TRBJ1-3; TRBD1 might be the D (6 bases). The V gene's germline CDR1 is SGHTS and CDR2 YDEGEE. The CDR3 is made up of 17 amino acids. V lost 4 bases and J lost 2, with 19 bases in between. The DNA for the CDR3 is TGTGCCAGCAGCGTCCCGCTGGGGGGGGCCCCTGGAAACACCATATATTTT. Amino acids: CASSVPLGGAPGNTIYF.

This clonotype was seen a handful of times. The V call is TRBV4-1, the J call TRBJ2-3; TRBD1 aligns across 8 bases. The CDR3 covers 15 residues. Per germline, CDR1 MGHRA and CDR2 YSYEKL. The V gene end was trimmed by 3 bases and the J gene end by 5 bases; junction bases not matched to a gene: 7. The CDR3 is CASSQGQARLDTQYF. The CDR3 region has the DNA TGCGCCAGCAGCCAGGGACAGGCCCGATTAGATACGCAGTATTTT.

This clonotype was detected many times. The chain is built from TRBV10-3 and TRBJ2-3; weak D call: TRBD2 (6 bases). Trimming stripped 3 bases from V and 3 bases from J, with 16 bases between. CDR1 and CDR2 from the germline V gene are ENHRY and SYGVKD. The CDR3 loop spans 16 amino acids. This CDR3 reads CAISELSGSWTDTQYF. DNA for the CDR3: TGTGCCATCAGTGAATTATCCGGGAGTTGGACAGATACGCAGTATTTT.

This clonotype was seen only a few times. The gene calls are TRBV6-2 or TRBV6-3 and TRBJ2-3, with 9 bases fitting TRBD1. There are 20 residues in the CDR3. Trimming removed 4 bases from V and 1 base from J; junction bases left unmatched: 18. Germline CDR1 is MNHEY and CDR2 is SVGEGT. The chain's CDR3 is CASSSPNPVSTGGGTDTQYF. The CDR3 DNA sequence: TGTGCCAGCAGTTCCCCAAACCCGGTGTCGACAGGGGGGGGCACAGATACGCAGTATTTT.

This clonotype has just a few counts. The rearrangement uses TRBV6-1 and TRBJ2-5; unclear D gene. The CDR3 is 13 amino acids. V was trimmed by 7 bases and J by 2 bases, leaving 11 bases between them. CDR1 and CDR2 (germline): MNHNS, SASEGT. In DNA form, the CDR3 reads TGTGCCAGCATGAGGACGGTACAAGAGACCCAGTACTTC. Residues: CASMRTVQETQYF.

This CDR3 reads CSVAGQAPSYNEQFF. Written as DNA, the CDR3 is TGCAGCGTTGCGGGACAGGCTCCCTCCTACAATGAGCAGTTCTTC. The chain combines TRBV29-1 with TRBJ2-1; 8 bases are shared with TRBD1. The trim removed 4 bases at V and 0 bases at J, leaving 5 bases unmatched. Looked up from germline, CDR1 is SQVTM and CDR2 is ANQGSEA. The CDR3 sequence is 15 residues long.

V gene TRBV12-3 or TRBV12-4 combines with J gene TRBJ1-1; no clear D. This CDR3 spans 14 amino acids. V shed 2 bases and J shed 1 base, with 8 bases lying between them. The CDR3 nucleotides are TGTGCCAGCAGTTTATTTGGGAGGAACACTGAAGCTTTCTTT. Protein product: CASSLFGRNTEAFF.

This clonotype has only a few counts. The chain has TRBV5-1 and TRBJ2-1; 10 bases are shared with TRBD1. V shed 5 bases and J 8 bases; nucleotides not matched to a gene: 1. This CDR3 has 12 residues. The germline V gene encodes CDR1 SGHRS and CDR2 YFSETQ. CDR3 protein: CASRGTGDEQFF. CDR3 nucleotides: TGCGCCAGCAGGGGGACAGGGGATGAGCAGTTCTTC.

The chain joins TRBV29-1 to TRBJ1-2; D remains unclear. The germline CDR1 and CDR2 sequences are SQVTM and ANQGSEA. This CDR3 has 17 amino acids. Trimming took 2 bases from V and 0 from J, leaving 19 bases between them. This CDR3 is CSVEPVRPDRTNYGYTF. For the CDR3, the DNA is TGCAGCGTTGAACCTGTCCGACCCGATAGGACTAACTATGGCTACACCTTC.

This clonotype was seen more than once but under ten times. In DNA, the CDR3 is TGTGCCAGCAGCCTTAAACCTGGACAGGGGGCTTTCTACGAGCAGTACTTC. It yields the protein CASSLKPGQGAFYEQYF. The genes are TRBV3-1 and TRBJ2-7; TRBD1 agrees at 11 bases. The CDR3 loop spans 17 amino acids. J was trimmed by 3 bases and V by 4 bases; bases with no gene match: 11. CDR1 and CDR2 from the germline V gene are LGHDT and YNNKEL (reference sequence).

The chain couples TRBV20-1 to TRBJ1-1; tentative D call: TRBD1 (5 bases). Germline lookup yields CDR1 DFQATT and CDR2 SNEGSKA (reference sequence). V gave up 1 base and J gave up 6 bases, with 12 bases separating them. The CDR3 runs to 13 residues. CDR3 protein: CSARVIGTAEAFF. As DNA, the CDR3 is TGCAGTGCTAGAGTCATAGGGACTGCTGAAGCTTTCTTT.

The chain recombines TRBV4-1 with TRBJ2-7; 7 positions match TRBD2. Germline V gene data show CDR1 as MGHRA and CDR2 as YSYEKL. The CDR3 is made up of 16 amino acids. J gave up 3 bases and V 0 bases, and 8 bases lay outside the gene matches. The CDR3 DNA reads as TGCGCCAGCAGCCAAGATCAGGGTAGCGGGTTCTACGAGCAGTACTTC. Translation: CASSQDQGSGFYEQYF.

V and J are TRBV18 and TRBJ2-4, with D unclear. The length of the CDR3 is 14 residues. Trimming pared 1 base from V and 4 bases from J, leaving 8 bases between. Germline CDR1 KGHSH, CDR2 LQKENI. This CDR3 is CASSPLAEKNIQYF. The CDR3 coding sequence is TGTGCCAGCTCACCACTCGCAGAGAAAAACATTCAGTACTTC.

CDR3 bases: TGTGCCAGCAGAAAGACCGGGACAGTCGGCAATGAGCAGTTCTTC. This sequence encodes CASRKTGTVGNEQFF. This chain uses TRBV6-2 or TRBV6-3 with TRBJ2-1; 7 bases are shared with TRBD1. Germline CDR1 and CDR2: MNHEY and SVGEGT. The CDR3 is 15 amino acids. V lost 6 bases to trimming and J lost 6 bases; unmatched junction nucleotides: 11.